These T cell receptor beta chains were read from a single sample in a study of T cells in localized non-small cell lung cancer. Produced via immunoSEQ multiplex PCR; TCRdb's table is partial and in-frame only. The repertoire holds around 91,000 clones, roughly 87% seen once, with about 15% in the top ten. Specimen: peripheral blood, collected before any cancer treatment. The receptors originated from a man aged 35 to 69 with stage I squamous cell lung carcinoma. Each CDR3 is given with its conserved first and last residue. D genes are given only for firm matches. Clone size, where shown, is once, few, many, or a class for clones that have expanded.

j_call cdr3_length v_call clone_size d_call cdr3_aa cdr3_nt
TRBJ1-6 19 TRBV6-1 NA TRBD1 CASSEGGGGRANLNSPLHF TGTGCCAGCAGTGAAGGGGGAGGGGGCAGGGCGAACCTAAATTCACCCCTCCACTTT
TRBJ2-7 17 TRBV5-1 NA TRBD2 CASSLFLAGGLSYEQYF TGCGCCAGCAGCTTGTTCCTAGCGGGGGGACTCTCCTACGAGCAGTACTTC
TRBJ1-5 14 TRBV5-1 NA NA CASSPGLGNQPQHF TGCGCCAGCAGCCCGGGACTTGGCAATCAGCCCCAGCATTTT
TRBJ1-1 13 TRBV5-6 NA NA CASSLKGGTEAFF TGTGCCAGCAGCTTAAAAGGGGGCACTGAAGCTTTCTTT
TRBJ2-7 13 TRBV30 NA NA CAWSREHIREQYF TGTGCCTGGAGTAGGGAGCATATACGCGAGCAGTACTTC
TRBJ2-5 15 TRBV5-1 NA TRBD1 CASSIRKDREETQYF TGCGCCAGCAGCATAAGAAAAGACAGGGAAGAGACCCAGTACTTC
TRBJ2-1 12 TRBV6-5 NA NA CASRSQGNEQFF TGTGCCAGCAGGAGCCAGGGCAATGAGCAGTTCTTC
TRBJ2-5 13 TRBV7-6 NA NA CASSLSGRETQYF TGTGCCAGCAGCTTGTCAGGACGAGAGACCCAGTACTTC
TRBJ2-5 15 TRBV5-1 NA TRBD2 CASSVLAGMQETQYF TGCGCCAGCAGCGTCCTAGCGGGGATGCAAGAGACCCAGTACTTC
TRBJ2-2 16 TRBV5-1 NA TRBD1 CASSRGQAKNTGELFF TGCGCCAGCAGCCGGGGACAGGCGAAGAACACCGGGGAGCTGTTTTTT
TRBJ2-1 14 TRBV10-3 NA NA CAISDGVQEGKQFF TGTGCCATCAGTGACGGTGTCCAGGAGGGGAAGCAGTTCTTC
TRBJ2-7 14 TRBV7-2 NA TRBD2 CASSLTSGANEQYF TGTGCCAGCAGCTTGACTAGCGGGGCAAACGAGCAGTACTTC
TRBJ2-1 15 TRBV19 once TRBD1 CASSVRQGLYNEQFF TGTGCCAGTAGTGTGAGACAGGGCCTTTACAATGAGCAGTTCTTC
TRBJ1-1 15 TRBV7-9 NA NA CASSLVGRANTEAFF TGTGCCAGCAGCTTAGTGGGCAGGGCGAACACTGAAGCTTTCTTT
TRBJ1-6 14 TRBV7-9 NA NA CASTINGFDSPLHF TGTGCCAGCACCATCAACGGGTTCGATTCACCCCTCCACTTT
TRBJ1-1 13 TRBV6-5 NA NA CASSPPGNTEAFF TGTGCCAGCAGTCCCCCAGGGAACACTGAAGCTTTCTTT
TRBJ1-2 16 TRBV28 NA NA CASRDPTGTANYGYTF TGTGCCAGCAGGGACCCCACAGGGACGGCTAACTATGGCTACACCTTC
TRBJ2-1 15 TRBV9 NA TRBD2 CASSVVAGANNEQFF TGTGCCAGCAGCGTAGTAGCGGGGGCAAACAATGAGCAGTTCTTC
TRBJ1-5 14 TRBV4-2 NA NA CASSQFNGNQPQHF TGTGCCAGCAGCCAATTTAACGGAAATCAGCCCCAGCATTTT
TRBJ1-4 15 TRBV2 once NA CASSRDSTANEKLFF TGTGCCAGCAGCCGGGACTCCACGGCCAATGAAAAACTGTTTTTT
TRBJ1-1 11 TRBV2 NA NA CASILNTEAFF TGTGCCAGCATTCTGAACACTGAAGCTTTCTTT
TRBJ2-2 15 TRBV5-1 NA TRBD1 CASSSGQANTGELFF TGCGCCAGCAGCTCGGGACAGGCGAACACCGGGGAGCTGTTTTTT
TRBJ1-4 15 TRBV5-5 NA NA CASSLVGQVNEKLFF TGTGCCAGCAGCTTGGTGGGACAAGTAAATGAAAAACTGTTTTTT
TRBJ2-7 14 TRBV7-2 NA NA CASSSRRSGSEQYF TGTGCCAGCAGCTCCCGGAGATCGGGCTCCGAGCAGTACTTC
TRBJ2-7 15 TRBV19 NA NA CASSISTGSYYEQYF TGTGCCAGTAGTATAAGCACAGGGAGTTACTACGAGCAGTACTTC
TRBJ1-2 15 TRBV7-8 once NA CASSLGQQGRTGYTF TGTGCCAGCAGCTTAGGTCAACAGGGAAGAACAGGCTACACCTTC
TRBJ2-5 16 TRBV5-1 NA TRBD1 CASSLAVQGAGETQYF TGCGCCAGCAGCTTGGCAGTCCAGGGGGCCGGAGAGACCCAGTACTTC
TRBJ1-1 15 TRBV9 NA NA CASSVDVGPGTEAFF TGTGCCAGCAGCGTAGATGTAGGGCCGGGCACTGAAGCTTTCTTT
TRBJ2-5 11 TRBV10-3 once NA CAISEEGTQYF TGTGCCATCAGTGAGGAGGGGACCCAGTACTTC
TRBJ2-6 16 TRBV6-4 NA NA CASSDSSGAGANVLTF TGTGCCAGCAGTGACTCCTCGGGAGCCGGGGCCAACGTCCTGACTTTC
TRBJ2-5 13 TRBV30 NA TRBD2 CAWSVGTSIAQYF TGTGCCTGGAGTGTAGGGACTAGCATAGCCCAGTACTTC
TRBJ1-1 14 TRBV28 NA NA CASSLIAGNTEAFF TGTGCCAGCAGTTTAATAGCAGGGAACACTGAAGCTTTCTTT
TRBJ1-2 12 TRBV15 NA NA CATIGAVSGYTF TGTGCCACCATCGGCGCGGTTAGCGGCTACACCTTC
TRBJ2-3 13 TRBV2 NA NA CASSAGVIHTQYF TGTGCCAGCAGTGCCGGGGTAATTCATACGCAGTATTTT
TRBJ2-2 17 TRBV7-9 NA TRBD2 CASSARFGGGYTGELFF TGTGCCAGCAGCGCCCGTTTTGGCGGGGGGTACACCGGGGAGCTGTTTTTT
TRBJ2-1 15 TRBV5-4 NA TRBD2 CASSFPSGGYNEQFF TGTGCCAGCAGCTTCCCTAGCGGGGGGTACAATGAGCAGTTCTTC
TRBJ1-1 16 TRBV7-9 NA TRBD1 CASSSYGDSLNTEAFF TGTGCCAGCAGCTCTTATGGGGACAGCCTGAACACTGAAGCTTTCTTT
TRBJ2-1 19 TRBV7-2 NA TRBD2 CASSPRNPGLAGGGSEQFF TGTGCCAGCAGCCCGAGAAATCCGGGACTAGCGGGGGGCGGGAGTGAGCAGTTCTTC
TRBJ1-1 13 TRBV10-1 many NA CASRQGMNTEAFF TGCGCCAGCAGGCAGGGAATGAACACTGAAGCTTTCTTT